These 8 T cell receptor beta chains originate from one sample sequenced in a study of post-analysis software for immune sequencing data. Carried by the TCR beta cDNA libraries were unique molecular identifiers. TCRdb re-called the PCR reads through MiXCR, storing one row per CDR3 protein. The data hold roughly 600,000 distinct CDR3 sequences, with roughly 40% observed a single time. Study outcomes and limitations: The five TRBV segments detected at higher frequency in patients than in controls included TRBV5-6, TRBV5-1 and TRBV20-1.

Their specific antigens are unknown. The source material was blood. Receptor source: a girl under 18 with multiple sclerosis.

The rearrangement joins TRBV20-1 to TRBJ2-1; 7 positions match TRBD2. The DNA end favors TRBJ2-7, so the J call may be wrong. Germline V lookup: CDR1 DFQATT, CDR2 SNEGSKA (reference sequence). The CDR3 covers 13 residues. CDR3 DNA: TGCAGTGCCCCTAGCGGAGGTTACAATGAGCAGTACTTC. This translates into CSAPSGGYNEQYF.

This clonotype was counted between two and nine times. This chain connects TRBV5-1 to TRBJ2-3; no firm D call. The V end lost 3 bases, the J end lost 0 bases, and 11 bases lay between the germline ends. Germline CDR1 SGHRS, CDR2 YFSETQ. CDR3 length: 15 amino acids. CDR3: CASSSRGSSTDTQYF. DNA of the CDR3: TGCGCCAGCAGCTCCCGAGGTTCTAGCACAGATACGCAGTATTTT.

The gene calls are TRBV5-5 and TRBJ2-5, with a weak D call TRBD2 (6 bases). There are 15 residues in the CDR3. Germline values: CDR1 SGHKS, CDR2 YYEKEE (reference sequence). The germline V and J ends were trimmed by 2 bases and 1 base, with 12 bases remaining between them. The CDR3 here is CASSLLGRIQETQYF. CDR3 DNA: TGTGCCAGCAGCTTATTAGGGAGGATCCAAGAGACCCAGTACTTC.

This clonotype was recorded at least ten times. J is TRBJ2-7 and V is TRBV12-3 or TRBV12-4; D possibly uses TRBD1 or TRBD2 (5 bases each). The CDR3 extends over 14 amino acids. V lost 6 bases to trimming and J lost 0 bases, with 12 bases between them. The CDR3 loop is CASRVWGFSYEQYF. The CDR3, as DNA: TGTGCCAGCAGGGTTTGGGGGTTCTCCTACGAGCAGTACTTC.

Of note for this clonotype: The junction and the germline gene differ at one end; a read error may be behind it. The V call is TRBV20-1, the J call TRBJ1-2; weak D call: TRBD1 (5 bases). Germline V gene sequence: CDR1 DFQATT, CDR2 SNEGSKA (reference sequence). The CDR3 contains 11 residues. CDR3 bases: TGCAGTGCTCAACAGGACTATGACTACACCTTC. Its translation is CSAQQDYDYTF.

The chain has TRBV20-1 and TRBJ2-1; TRBD2 aligns across 7 bases. Per germline, CDR1 DFQATT and CDR2 SNEGSKA (reference sequence). The CDR3 extends over 16 amino acids. With V trimmed by 3 bases and J by 6 bases, 14 bases remained unmatched. The CDR3 region has the DNA TGCAGTGCTAGTGGGCTAGCGGTGAAAACCTTCAATGAGCAGTTCTTC. Encoded protein: CSASGLAVKTFNEQFF.

This chain connects TRBV10-3 to TRBJ2-1; D unclear. Germline V lookup: CDR1 ENHRY, CDR2 SYGVKD. Trimming left V 7 bases short and J 7 bases short, with 11 bases between. The CDR3 consists of 12 residues. The CDR3 reads CAIKVNVNEQFF. In nucleotides, the CDR3 is TGTGCCATCAAGGTTAACGTGAATGAGCAGTTCTTC.

As concerns this clonotype: A junction end diverges from the germline sequence, so it may reflect a read error. V gene TRBV3-1 combines with J gene TRBJ2-1, with 14 bases lining up with TRBD2. CDR3 length: 16 residues. Germline loops: CDR1 LGHDT, CDR2 YNNKEL (reference sequence). The DNA of the CDR3 is TGTACCAGCAGCCAATCAGGACTAGCGGGAGGCGGAGAGCAGTTCTTC. Translation: CTSSQSGLAGGGEQFF.